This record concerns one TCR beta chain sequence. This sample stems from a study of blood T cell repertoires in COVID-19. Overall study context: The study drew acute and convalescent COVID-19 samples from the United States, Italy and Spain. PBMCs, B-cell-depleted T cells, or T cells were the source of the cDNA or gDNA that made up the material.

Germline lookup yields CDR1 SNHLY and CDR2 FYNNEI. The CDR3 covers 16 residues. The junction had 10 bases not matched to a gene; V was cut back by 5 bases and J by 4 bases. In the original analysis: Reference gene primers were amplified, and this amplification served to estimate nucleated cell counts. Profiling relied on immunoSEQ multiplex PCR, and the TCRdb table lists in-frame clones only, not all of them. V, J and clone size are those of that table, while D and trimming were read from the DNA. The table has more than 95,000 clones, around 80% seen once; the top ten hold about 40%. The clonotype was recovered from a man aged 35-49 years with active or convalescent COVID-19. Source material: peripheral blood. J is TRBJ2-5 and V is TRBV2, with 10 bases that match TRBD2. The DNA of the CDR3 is TGTGCCAGCAGTTCCCGGGCTAGCGGGAGTTTAGAGACCCAGTACTTC. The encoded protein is CASSSRASGSLETQYF.